This T cell receptor beta chain was sequenced in a study of T cell responses to AZD1222 COVID-19 vaccine. Germline CDR1 and CDR2: MNHEY and SVGAGI. There are 14 residues in the CDR3. The J segment lost 2 bases and the V segment lost 7 bases, leaving 6 bases of the junction unmatched. Sequencing was performed with immunoSEQ multiplex PCR; in TCRdb, only in-frame clones are kept and a portion is missing. The sample has around 140,000 clones; roughly 90% are singletons. The receptor was derived from an adult in good health. This material consisted of peripheral blood, taken on day 0 of AZD1222 vaccination. V and J are TRBV6-5 and TRBJ1-1, with 8 bases lining up with TRBD1. The CDR3 DNA follows: TGTGCCAGCACCACGGGACAGGTAAACACTGAAGCTTTCTTT. Its translation is CASTTGQVNTEAFF.